The 17 T cell receptor beta chains given below trace back to one sample, sequenced in a study of blood T cell repertoires in COVID-19. Sequencing was performed with immunoSEQ multiplex PCR; in TCRdb, only in-frame clones are kept and a portion is missing. The table records 200,000 or so clones, roughly nine tenths of them present only once. Sequenced material: peripheral blood. The receptors originated from a woman aged 45-65 years with acute or convalescent COVID-19.

The chain combines TRBV12-5 with TRBJ1-5; D is undetermined. V was pared by 6 bases and J by 1 base, with 13 bases between. Germline CDR1 and CDR2: LGHNT and FRNRAP. This CDR3 has 15 amino acids. The CDR3 DNA reads as TGTGCTAGTGGCGCCCGGGGTAACAGCAATCAGCCCCAGCATTTT. Residues: CASGARGNSNQPQHF.

The V call is TRBV5-1, the J call TRBJ1-4; 8 bases match TRBD1. Germline V lookup: CDR1 SGHRS, CDR2 YFSETQ. V lost 4 bases to trimming and J lost 8 bases; unmatched junction nucleotides: 4. CDR3 length equals 13 residues. The CDR3 region has the DNA TGCGCCAGCAGCATCGGACAGGGCGAAAAACTGTTTTTT. Translation: CASSIGQGEKLFF.

The chain links TRBV24-1 to TRBJ2-5; 15 nucleotides line up with TRBD2. V was pared by 2 bases and J by 4 bases, with 4 bases of the junction left unmatched. Germline V gene lookup returns CDR1 KGHDR and CDR2 SFDVKD. This CDR3 contains 17 residues. CDR3 protein: CATSDWTSGGDAETQYF. DNA for the CDR3: TGTGCCACCAGTGATTGGACTAGCGGGGGGGACGCAGAGACCCAGTACTTC.

The chain has TRBV19 and TRBJ1-6; D might be TRBD1 (5 bases). This CDR3 comprises 14 residues. Germline CDR1 is LNHDA and CDR2 is SQIVND (reference sequence). Trimming pared 9 bases from V and 9 bases from J, leaving 18 bases between. As DNA, the CDR3 is TGTGCCAGACTCGGACACCCGAAGGGTTCACCCCTCCACTTT. This sequence encodes CARLGHPKGSPLHF.

Here the CDR3 DNA reads TGTGCCAGCAGTTACCGGGACAGAGTTACAGATACGCAGTATTTT. Its protein is CASSYRDRVTDTQYF. This chain links TRBV27 with TRBJ2-3, with 7 bases identical to TRBD1. This CDR3 has 15 amino acids. V shed 4 bases, J shed 3 bases, and the junction held 7 bases outside the gene matches. Germline V CDR1 and CDR2: MNHEY, SMNVEV (reference sequence).

This chain joins TRBV19 and TRBJ1-2, with D possibly matching TRBD1 (5 bases). CDR3 length: 15 residues. CDR1 LNHDA and CDR2 SQIVND come from the germline V gene (reference sequence). Trimming removed 7 bases from V and 4 bases from J, with 19 bases in between. The CDR3 region is CASTHLGGVVYGYTF. CDR3 nucleotides: TGTGCCAGTACCCATTTGGGGGGGGTAGTCTATGGCTACACCTTC.

The chain joins TRBV28 to TRBJ1-5, with D possibly TRBD1 on 6 matching bases. CDR1 and CDR2 (germline): MDHEN, SYDVKM. The length of the CDR3 is 17 residues. Trimming removed 5 bases from V and 5 bases from J, with 22 bases in between. The CDR3 DNA reads TGTGCCAGCAGTCCCCATCAAGGGGACATTACCGATCAGCCCCAGCATTTT. Translation gives CASSPHQGDITDQPQHF.

The rearrangement joins TRBV2 to TRBJ2-1; 8 bases are a match to TRBD2. CDR3 size: 10 residues. The germline gives CDR1 SNHLY, CDR2 FYNNEI. J was trimmed by 9 bases and V by 8 bases; bases with no gene match: 0. In nucleotides, the CDR3 is TGTGCCAGCCGGGAGGGTGAGCAGTTCTTC. The encoded protein is CASREGEQFF.

CDR3 region: CASSSPGQSHTEAFF. CDR3 nucleotide sequence: TGTGCCAGCAGTTCCCCGGGACAGAGTCACACTGAAGCTTTCTTT. J is TRBJ1-1 and V is TRBV27, with 7 bases matching TRBD1. The germline V gene has CDR1 MNHEY and CDR2 SMNVEV (reference sequence). The CDR3 has 15 residues. Losses at the gene ends were 4 bases for V and 3 bases for J; bases not matched to a gene: 8.

V is TRBV5-1 and J is TRBJ2-1, with D unresolved. CDR3 length: 16 residues. The germline CDR1 and CDR2 sequences are SGHRS and YFSETQ. V was trimmed by 0 bases and J by 0 bases, leaving 10 bases between them. The DNA for the CDR3 is TGCGCCAGCAGCTTGGGGCCGAACCCCTCCTACAATGAGCAGTTCTTC. Translating it yields CASSLGPNPSYNEQFF.

The chain recombines TRBV4-1 with TRBJ1-3; tentatively, D is TRBD1 (5 bases). Germline CDR1 MGHRA, CDR2 YSYEKL. V lost 0 bases and J 0 bases, leaving 12 bases between the germline ends. The CDR3 has 17 amino acids. The CDR3 bases are TGCGCCAGCAGCCAAGAAAGTGGCGGACACTCTGGAAACACCATATATTTT. Translating it yields CASSQESGGHSGNTIYF.

The chain recombines TRBV11-3 with TRBJ2-7; the D is unclear. From germline, CDR1 is SGHNT and CDR2 YENEEA. This CDR3 has 16 amino acids. V lost 4 bases to trimming and J lost 3 bases, with 19 bases between them. This CDR3 is CASSWSRQSVSYEQYF. The CDR3 DNA reads as TGTGCCAGCAGCTGGTCTCGCCAAAGCGTCAGCTACGAGCAGTACTTC.

The genes are TRBV19 and TRBJ2-4, with D possibly being TRBD1 (6 bases). The CDR3 has 16 amino acids. Germline V lookup: CDR1 LNHDA, CDR2 SQIVND (reference sequence). V was pared by 5 bases and J by 0 bases, with 14 bases between. Here the CDR3 reads CASSLGQTIAKNIQYF. In DNA form, the CDR3 reads TGTGCCAGTAGTCTCGGACAGACGATAGCCAAAAACATTCAGTACTTC. The complete variable domain, with remaining parts taken from reference TRBV19 and TRBJ2-4, reads DGGITQSPKYLFRKEGQNVTLSCEQNLNHDAMYWYRQDPGQGLRLIYYSQIVNDFQKGDIAEGYSVSREKKESFPLTVTSAQKNPTAFYLCASSLGQTIAKNIQYFGAGTRLSVL.

This chain connects TRBV2 to TRBJ2-7; D unclear. The CDR3 sequence is 12 residues long. CDR1 is SNHLY and CDR2 is FYNNEI in the germline V gene. The V end lost 5 bases, the J end lost 2 bases, and 7 bases lay between the germline ends. For the CDR3, the DNA is TGTGCCAGCAGTCCCTATACCTACGAGCAGTACTTC. The encoded protein is CASSPYTYEQYF.

The CDR3 is CASRTSGRKRTGELFF. CDR3 nucleotide sequence: TGTGCCAGCAGGACTAGCGGGAGAAAGAGGACCGGGGAGCTGTTTTTT. The genes are TRBV28 and TRBJ2-2; TRBD2 agrees at 12 bases. Germline-derived CDR1 and CDR2 are MDHEN and SYDVKM. Trimming took 6 bases from V and 5 from J; bases not matched to a gene: 7. CDR3 length: 16 residues.

CDR3 DNA sequence: TGTGCCAGCCCGCCTAGCAACACCATATATTTT. Protein: CASPPSNTIYF. The rearrangement uses TRBV21-1 and TRBJ1-3. TRBV21-1 constitutes a pseudogene. The CDR3 totals 11 residues.

J is TRBJ2-5 and V is TRBV9; weak D call: TRBD1 (5 bases). The germline V and J ends were trimmed by 0 bases and 5 bases, with 26 bases remaining between them. Per the germline V gene, CDR1 is SGDLS and CDR2 is YYNGEE. CDR3 size: 19 residues. The CDR3 DNA reads as TGTGCCAGCAGCGTAGACAGAGCCCCCCAAGGGGCATCTACTGAGACCCAGTACTTC. Residues: CASSVDRAPQGASTETQYF.